This T cell receptor beta chain was sequenced in a study of molecular identifiers for immune sequencing clone quantification. Overall study context: In replicates, RNA from around 20,000 or 100,000 naive CD8 cells was divided five ways and four parts were sequenced. Study observations and caveats: Clones above 20 RNA copies held over 97% of effector molecules, under 1% in naive cells.

Using its own MiXCR run on the PCR reads, TCRdb lists one record per CDR3 protein. The data show under 600,000 distinct CDR3 sequences, over 20% seen once. This clonotype was counted ten times or more. Its antigen remains unidentified. The CDR3 is 16 amino acids. Germline V gene sequence: CDR1 SGHAT, CDR2 FQNNGV. Trimming removed 3 bases from V and 2 bases from J, with 16 bases in between. Sorting recovered naive CD8 T cells on a CD8+CD4-CCR7+CD45RA+ profile. The TCR originated in a human donor in good health. Some libraries in this study had Jurkat cell RNA spiked in. J is TRBJ2-5 and V is TRBV11-2; possibly TRBD1 or TRBD2 for D (5 bases each). Input material: naive CD8+ T cells from blood, with Jurkat cell RNA spiked in. Described subset: FACS-sorted CD8+CD4-CCR7+CD45RA+ naive T cells. CDR3 DNA sequence: TGTGCCAGCAGCTTTTCCGAAAACGGGGCACAAGAGACCCAGTACTTC. Translating gives CASSFSENGAQETQYF.